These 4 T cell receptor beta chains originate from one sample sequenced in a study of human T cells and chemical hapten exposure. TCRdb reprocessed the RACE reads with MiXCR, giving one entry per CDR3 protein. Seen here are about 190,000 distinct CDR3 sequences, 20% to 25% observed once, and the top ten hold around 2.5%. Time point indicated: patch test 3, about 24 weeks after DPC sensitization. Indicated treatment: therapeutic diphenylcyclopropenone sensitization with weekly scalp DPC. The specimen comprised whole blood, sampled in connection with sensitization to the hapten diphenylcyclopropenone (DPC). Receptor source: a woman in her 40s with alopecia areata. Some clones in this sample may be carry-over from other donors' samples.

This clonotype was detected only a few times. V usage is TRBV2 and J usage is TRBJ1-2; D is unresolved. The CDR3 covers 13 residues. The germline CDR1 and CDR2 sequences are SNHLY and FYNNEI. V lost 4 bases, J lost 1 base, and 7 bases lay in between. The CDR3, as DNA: TGTGCCAGCAGTGCCGGCCTTAACTATGGCTACACCTTC. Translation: CASSAGLNYGYTF.

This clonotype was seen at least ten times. CDR3 residues: CASSLRREQYF. CDR3 bases: TGTGCCAGCAGCTTGCGGAGGGAGCAGTACTTC. The rearrangement uses TRBV5-6 and TRBJ2-7, with D perhaps TRBD2 (5 bases). Between the trimmed V and J ends, which lost 1 base and 7 bases, there was a span of 6 bases. This CDR3 has 11 amino acids. Germline loops: CDR1 SGHDT, CDR2 YYEEEE.

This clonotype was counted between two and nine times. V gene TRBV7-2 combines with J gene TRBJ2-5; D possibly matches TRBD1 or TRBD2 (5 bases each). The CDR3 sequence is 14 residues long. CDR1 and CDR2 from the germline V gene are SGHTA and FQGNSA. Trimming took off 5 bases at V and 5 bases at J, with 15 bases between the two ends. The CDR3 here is CASSPYRGPETQYF. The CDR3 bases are TGTGCCAGCAGCCCGTATAGGGGACCGGAGACCCAGTACTTC.

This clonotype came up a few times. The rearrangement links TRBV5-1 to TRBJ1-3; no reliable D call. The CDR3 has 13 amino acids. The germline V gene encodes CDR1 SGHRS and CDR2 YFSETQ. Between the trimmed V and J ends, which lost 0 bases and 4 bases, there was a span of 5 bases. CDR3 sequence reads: CASSLDGGNTIYF. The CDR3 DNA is TGCGCCAGCAGCTTGGACGGGGGAAACACCATATATTTT.